Sequencing of this T cell receptor beta chain was carried out in a study of monozygotic twins with inflammatory bowel disease. TCRdb reanalyzed the 5' RACE reads and collapses them to one entry per CDR3 protein, without DNA. The table counts 190,000 or so distinct CDR3 sequences; less than 2% lies in the top ten. The CDR3 contains 13 residues. Germline CDR1 SNHLY, CDR2 FYNNEI. Sequenced: blood. The receptor's source is a human donor with ulcerative colitis or Crohn's disease, or a healthy co-twin of an affected twin (not recorded which). The genes are TRBV2 and TRBJ1-6; TCRdb selects TRBD1, and the lack of DNA leaves this call unchecked. The CDR3: CASRRTGNSPLHF.